The 26 T cell receptor beta chains presented below share a single source sample, sequenced in a study of shared clonotypes between healthy human individuals. This table comes from immunoSEQ multiplex PCR, and its TCRdb copy is limited to in-frame clones, with some not included. The table records nearly 600,000 clones, 95% to 96% of them present only once. Terminally differentiated effector memory CD45RA+ cells were excluded by CCR7 positive selection of CD45RO-negative cells. Material for sequencing was naive CD8+ T cells sorted from blood. Receptors were obtained from a woman in her 30s in good health.

The CDR3 nucleotides read TGTGCCAGCACCCCCGGTGGAGTCGTTTTTGAGTACTTC. Encoded protein: CASTPGGVVFEYF. The V gene is TRBV5-8, the J gene TRBJ2-7, with D unclear. CDR1 is SGHTS and CDR2 is YDEGEE in the germline V gene. V was clipped by 6 bases and J by 11 bases, with 21 bases between them. The CDR3 sequence is 13 residues long.

Only one count was recorded for this clone. V usage is TRBV6-5 and J usage is TRBJ2-1; TRBD2 aligns across 7 bases. The germline V gene has CDR1 MNHEY and CDR2 SVGAGI. The V gene end was trimmed by 5 bases and the J gene end by 2 bases; junction bases not matched to a gene: 6. This CDR3 comprises 15 residues. CDR3 sequence (DNA): TGTGCCAGCAGTATCGGACTAGTCCCCTACAATGAGCAGTTCTTC. As protein: CASSIGLVPYNEQFF.

The chain couples TRBV28 to TRBJ2-5; 7 bases fit TRBD2. This CDR3 contains 16 residues. The V gene end was trimmed by 2 bases and the J gene end by 2 bases; junction bases not matched to a gene: 8. Germline CDR1 MDHEN, CDR2 SYDVKM. CDR3 in amino acids: CASSLSLAVIQETQYF. CDR3 bases: TGTGCCAGCAGTTTAAGTCTAGCGGTTATTCAAGAGACCCAGTACTTC.

The genes are TRBV5-6 and TRBJ1-2; 10 bases are shared with TRBD1. V gave up 4 bases and J gave up 8 bases; unmatched junction bases: 8. Germline V gene sequence: CDR1 SGHDT, CDR2 YYEEEE. The CDR3 length is 14 residues. The CDR3 reads CASSRGGDRGGYTF. The DNA of the CDR3 is TGTGCCAGCAGCCGGGGTGGGGACAGGGGAGGCTACACCTTC.

The V call is TRBV27, the J call TRBJ1-2, with D unresolved. Germline CDR1 and CDR2: MNHEY and SMNVEV (reference sequence). The CDR3 contains 12 residues. Trimming shortened V by 2 bases and J by 4 bases, and 5 bases separated the two germline ends. The CDR3 DNA reads TGTGCCAGCAGTTTACAGACCTATGGCTACACCTTC. It yields the protein CASSLQTYGYTF.

The chain combines TRBV28 with TRBJ1-5, with D possibly TRBD1 on 6 matching bases. CDR3 length: 14 amino acids. Germline CDR1 is MDHEN and CDR2 is SYDVKM. The germline V and J ends were trimmed by 2 bases and 4 bases, with 9 bases remaining between them. In nucleotides, the CDR3 is TGTGCCAGCAGTTTAATGGGGGCTAATCAGCCCCAGCATTTT. This codes for CASSLMGANQPQHF.

The J gene is TRBJ1-3, the V gene TRBV2; D not resolved. V lost 2 bases to trimming and J lost 0 bases, with 20 bases between them. This CDR3 region has 19 residues. Germline V lookup: CDR1 SNHLY, CDR2 FYNNEI. The CDR3 DNA reads TGTGCCAGCAGTGAAAATGGACCCGCGGGAGAAAGCTCTGGAAACACCATATATTTT. This sequence encodes CASSENGPAGESSGNTIYF.

The chain links TRBV28 to TRBJ2-5; D is uncertain. CDR1 MDHEN and CDR2 SYDVKM come from the germline V gene. Trimming took 2 bases from V and 5 from J, leaving 6 bases between them. This CDR3 comprises 12 residues. CDR3 amino acids: CASSLVVETQYF. CDR3 nucleotide sequence: TGTGCCAGCAGTTTAGTAGTGGAGACCCAGTACTTC.

In DNA form, the CDR3 reads TGCGCCAGCAGTGAGTCTTCAGCAGCCCCCGGCTCCGGCTACACCTTC. It is translated as CASSESSAAPGSGYTF. V usage is TRBV10-2 and J usage is TRBJ1-2; D is unclear. Germline V gene lookup returns CDR1 WSHSY and CDR2 SAAADI. The germline V and J ends were trimmed by 0 bases and 8 bases, with 19 bases remaining between them. The CDR3 covers 16 residues.

The chain is built from TRBV2 and TRBJ2-3; tentative D call: TRBD1 (7 bases). V was shortened by 6 bases and J by 2 bases, with 15 bases between the two germline ends. Germline loops: CDR1 SNHLY, CDR2 FYNNEI. The CDR3 is made up of 15 amino acids. The CDR3 reads CASRASRGVTDTQYF. Here the CDR3 DNA reads TGTGCCAGCAGGGCCTCCAGGGGGGTCACAGATACGCAGTATTTT.

Here the CDR3 DNA reads TGCAGCGTTGAAGGGCCTGGTGGTGAGCAGTTCTTC. Residues: CSVEGPGGEQFF. The V gene is TRBV29-1, the J gene TRBJ2-1; D remains unclear. The V gene lost 1 base and the J gene lost 9 bases, with 10 bases spanning the gap. The CDR3 is 12 residues long. Germline CDR1 SQVTM, CDR2 ANQGSEA.

The rearrangement uses TRBV19 and TRBJ1-5, with D perhaps TRBD1 (5 bases). The CDR3 length is 15 residues. Germline V gives CDR1 LNHDA, CDR2 SQIVND (reference sequence). Between the trimmed V and J ends, which lost 3 bases and 4 bases, there was a span of 13 bases. This CDR3 reads CASSMGWDPNQPQHF. The DNA for the CDR3 is TGTGCCAGTAGTATGGGGTGGGACCCAAATCAGCCCCAGCATTTT.

The rearrangement uses TRBV10-1 and TRBJ2-3, with a possible D match to TRBD2 (7 bases). Germline CDR1 and CDR2: WNHNN and SYGVQD (reference sequence). V lost 6 bases and J lost 5, with 21 bases in between. CDR3 length: 16 amino acids. The CDR3 protein is CASSDRGAGAQDTQYF. The CDR3 DNA follows: TGCGCCAGCAGCGACCGGGGGGCGGGAGCCCAAGATACGCAGTATTTT.

The chain is built from TRBV7-9 and TRBJ2-3, with TRBD2 as a possible D gene (6 bases). Germline V gene data show CDR1 as SEHNR and CDR2 as FQNEAQ (reference sequence). V gave up 4 bases and J gave up 0 bases, with 17 bases separating them. CDR3 length equals 17 residues. CDR3 protein: CASSSGNGGESTDTQYF. The CDR3 DNA reads as TGTGCCAGCAGCTCCGGAAACGGCGGGGAAAGCACAGATACGCAGTATTTT.

The chain is built from TRBV2 and TRBJ1-4; TRBD1 matches 9 bases. With V trimmed by 6 bases and J by 6 bases, 14 bases remained unmatched. Germline CDR1 reads SNHLY; CDR2 reads FYNNEI. The CDR3 totals 17 residues. The CDR3 loop is CASSQGQGLDWDEKLFF. The CDR3 nucleotides are TGTGCCAGCAGCCAAGGACAGGGGTTAGATTGGGATGAAAAACTGTTTTTT.

The chain is built from TRBV28 and TRBJ1-5, with D perhaps matching TRBD1 (6 bases). V lost 9 bases to trimming and J lost 5 bases, with 26 bases between them. Germline V lookup: CDR1 MDHEN, CDR2 SYDVKM. The CDR3 runs to 17 residues. The CDR3 bases are TGTGCCAGTCAAACAGGCCCCGGGGGCTTTAGGTATCAGCCCCAGCATTTT. Encoded protein: CASQTGPGGFRYQPQHF.

The chain is built from TRBV27 and TRBJ2-7; weak D call: TRBD2 (5 bases). V was clipped by 5 bases and J by 5 bases, with 10 bases between them. The CDR3 has 12 amino acids. Per the germline V gene, CDR1 is MNHEY and CDR2 is SMNVEV (reference sequence). CDR3: CASSTAGHEQYF. The CDR3 DNA sequence: TGTGCCAGCAGTACCGCGGGCCACGAGCAGTACTTC.

The J gene is TRBJ2-2, the V gene TRBV5-6; 9 nucleotides align to TRBD2. Unmatched junction bases numbered 7, after V lost 2 bases and J lost 5 bases. Germline-derived CDR1 and CDR2 are SGHDT and YYEEEE. The CDR3 runs 16 residues. The CDR3 coding sequence is TGTGCCAGCAGCTTCGGCGGGAGGGGATTAACCGGGGAGCTGTTTTTT. It encodes CASSFGGRGLTGELFF. The entire variable domain, with the rest obtained from reference TRBV5-6 and TRBJ2-2, is as follows: DAGVTQSPTHLIKTRGQQVTLRCSPKSGHDTVSWYQQALGQGPQFIFQYYEEEERQRGNFPDRFSGHQFPNYSSELNVNALLLGDSALYLCASSFGGRGLTGELFFGEGSRLTVL.

This chain uses TRBV6-1 with TRBJ2-3; 12 bases are shared with TRBD2. This CDR3 has 15 residues. CDR1 MNHNS and CDR2 SASEGT come from the germline V gene. Losses at the gene ends were 7 bases for V and 3 bases for J; bases not matched to a gene: 5. The CDR3 DNA follows: TGTGCCAGCAACCTAGCGGGAGGGCCGACAGATACGCAGTATTTT. Its translation is CASNLAGGPTDTQYF.

The V gene is TRBV10-2, the J gene TRBJ2-7, with TRBD2 identical over 9 bases. CDR3 size: 16 residues. The germline CDR1 and CDR2 sequences are WSHSY and SAAADI. J gave up 5 bases and V 4 bases, and 12 bases lay outside the gene matches. The chain's CDR3 is CASSGVKGVAGDEQYF. CDR3 nucleotide sequence: TGCGCCAGCAGTGGGGTAAAGGGGGTAGCGGGAGACGAGCAGTACTTC.

The chain has TRBV14 and TRBJ2-2; D is unresolved. Germline lookup yields CDR1 SGHDN and CDR2 FVKESK. This CDR3 spans 16 amino acids. V lost 1 base, J lost 6 bases, and 15 bases lay in between. In DNA form, the CDR3 reads TGTGCCAGCAGCCAAGTTTATGACCTTCAACCCGGGGAGCTGTTTTTT. Translation: CASSQVYDLQPGELFF.

The chain has TRBV27 and TRBJ1-1; tentatively, D is TRBD1 (5 bases). The germline CDR1 and CDR2 sequences are MNHEY and SMNVEV (reference sequence). This CDR3 is built from 13 residues. Trimming removed 3 bases at V and 7 bases at J, with 12 bases between. CDR3 nucleotides: TGTGCCAGCAGTTTGAGGGGCTTTAGTGAAGCTTTCTTT. Its protein is CASSLRGFSEAFF.

This clone showed up just once. This rearrangement joins TRBV13 to TRBJ2-7; 9 bases are a match to TRBD2. This CDR3 spans 15 amino acids. Germline V gene data show CDR1 as PRHDT and CDR2 as FYEKMQ (reference sequence). V shed 4 bases and J 1 base; nucleotides not matched to a gene: 5. CDR3 in DNA: TGTGCCAGCAGCTCGGGGGCGGGAGGGTCCTACGAGCAGTACTTC. Its protein product is CASSSGAGGSYEQYF.

The chain couples TRBV14 to TRBJ1-1; tentatively, D is TRBD1 (5 bases). The CDR3 runs to 13 residues. V was trimmed by 4 bases and J by 6 bases, leaving 12 bases between them. CDR1 is SGHDN and CDR2 is FVKESK in the germline V gene. CDR3 bases: TGTGCCAGCAGCCGTCGGGGCAGGGCTGAAGCTTTCTTT. As protein: CASSRRGRAEAFF.

The V gene is TRBV10-2, the J gene TRBJ1-5, with D possibly TRBD1 on 6 matching bases. The CDR3 sequence is 13 residues long. Germline V gene sequence: CDR1 WSHSY, CDR2 SAAADI. V lost 8 bases and J lost 4, with 12 bases in between. CDR3 bases: TGCGCCAGCGGCATAACAGGGAATCAGCCCCAGCATTTT. Translation gives CASGITGNQPQHF.

The CDR3 DNA reads TGTGCCAGCAGCCAAGGGTTCCGGGTGGGGTACCAAGAGACCCAGTACTTC. This gives the protein CASSQGFRVGYQETQYF. The chain has TRBV4-2 and TRBJ2-5; D unclear. The CDR3 is made up of 17 amino acids. Trimming took 1 base from V and 0 from J, leaving 15 bases between them. Germline assignment: CDR1 LGHNA and CDR2 YNFKEQ.